The rows below give T cell receptor beta chains drawn from one sample of a study of cytomegalovirus exposure and HLA in healthy donors. Sequencing used immunoSEQ multiplex PCR; TCRdb keeps in-frame clones, though not all of them. The table shows more than 95,000 clones, with less than 90% occurring only once. Sequenced material: PBMCs. Every receptor here comes from a man between 18 and 35 years old in good health and CMV-seropositive. CDR3s include the opening cysteine and the closing phenylalanine or tryptophan. D genes are given only for firm matches. Only part of the rows carry a size: once, few, many, or a class if the clone is expanded.

d_call,clone_size,j_call,v_call,cdr3_aa,cdr3_nt
-,-,TRBJ1-5,TRBV19,CASSIEADQPQHF,TGTGCCAGTAGTATAGAAGCCGATCAGCCCCAGCATTTT
TRBD2,-,TRBJ2-1,TRBV4-2,CASSPLAGANNEQFF,TGTGCCAGCAGCCCCTTAGCGGGGGCAAACAATGAGCAGTTCTTC
-,-,TRBJ2-5,TRBV6-5,CASSYHAGLETQYF,TGTGCCAGCAGTTACCATGCGGGATTAGAGACCCAGTACTTC
-,-,TRBJ2-7,TRBV5-1,CASSLDPGRSYEQYF,TGCGCCAGCAGCTTGGACCCAGGGCGCTCCTACGAGCAGTACTTC
-,-,TRBJ2-2,TRBV5-6,CASSSQIGELFF,TGTGCCAGCAGCTCGCAGATCGGGGAGCTGTTTTTT
TRBD1,-,TRBJ1-3,TRBV7-9,CASSLAGGGNTIYF,TGTGCCAGCAGCTTGGCAGGGGGTGGAAACACCATATATTTT
TRBD1,once,TRBJ1-3,TRBV19,CASRQGFSGNTIYF,TGTGCCAGTCGACAGGGGTTCTCTGGAAACACCATATATTTT
-,-,TRBJ1-2,TRBV6-5,CASSYSFRSNYGYTF,TGTGCCAGCAGTTACTCGTTTCGCAGTAACTATGGCTACACCTTC
TRBD2,few,TRBJ2-6,TRBV28,CATFSGVASGANVLTF,TGTGCCACCTTTAGCGGGGTCGCTTCTGGGGCCAACGTCCTGACTTTC
-,-,TRBJ1-2,TRBV2,CASKRGENYGYTF,TGTGCCAGCAAACGGGGGGAGAACTATGGCTACACCTTC